The 23 T cell receptor beta chains below come from one sample, sequenced in a study of blood T cell repertoires in COVID-19. Measured with immunoSEQ multiplex PCR; TCRdb has only the in-frame clones, and not every one. The sample records about 150,000 clones, roughly nine tenths being singletons. Sequences were obtained from peripheral blood. The source of these receptors is a woman aged 70-85 years with acute or convalescent COVID-19.

V and J are TRBV7-2 and TRBJ1-1; unclear D gene. CDR1 SGHTA and CDR2 FQGNSA come from the germline V gene. This CDR3 region has 13 residues. V was pared by 5 bases and J by 0 bases, with 7 bases between. Written as DNA, the CDR3 is TGTGCCAGCAGCGTATCAGTGAACACTGAAGCTTTCTTT. Residues: CASSVSVNTEAFF.

The rearrangement links TRBV3-1 (or the pseudogene TRBV3-2) to TRBJ1-5; D possibly corresponds to TRBD1 (5 bases). Germline V gene lookup returns CDR1 LGHDT and CDR2 YNNKEL (reference sequence). This CDR3 spans 14 amino acids. V was clipped by 5 bases and J by 2 bases, with 10 bases between them. In DNA, the CDR3 is TGTGCCAGCAGCGGGGCACAGGGCAATCAGCCCCAGCATTTT. This sequence encodes CASSGAQGNQPQHF.

The chain couples TRBV5-1 to TRBJ2-2; D perhaps matches TRBD1 (5 bases). The CDR3 totals 15 residues. The V end was cut by 4 bases, the J end by 1 base, with 11 bases between. Germline CDR1 is SGHRS and CDR2 is YFSETQ. The CDR3 here is CASSPRVENTGELFF. The CDR3 DNA reads TGCGCCAGCAGCCCCAGGGTAGAGAACACCGGGGAGCTGTTTTTT. The full variable domain, in which reference TRBV5-1 and TRBJ2-2 provide the parts outside the CDR3, is KAGVTQTPRYLIKTRGQQVTLSCSPISGHRSVSWYQQTPGQGLQFLFEYFSETQRNKGNFPGRFSGRQFSNSRSEMNVSTLELGDSALYLCASSPRVENTGELFFGEGSRLTVL.

The CDR3 bases are TGTGCCAGCAGTCAGACAGGTGGAGGATATAATTCACCCCTCCACTTT. Protein sequence: CASSQTGGGYNSPLHF. The gene calls are TRBV3-1 (or the pseudogene TRBV3-2) and TRBJ1-6, with D perhaps matching TRBD1 (6 bases). The CDR3 has 16 residues. With 6 bases removed from V and 4 bases from J, the gap between germline ends came to 16 bases. CDR1 and CDR2 from the germline V gene are LGHDT and YNNKEL (reference sequence).

V is TRBV5-1 and J is TRBJ1-3; 7 bases are a match to TRBD1. The CDR3 totals 16 residues. V was clipped by 4 bases and J by 0 bases; unmatched bases: 7. The germline CDR1 and CDR2 sequences are SGHRS and YFSETQ. Here the CDR3 DNA reads TGCGCCAGCAGCCGGGACAGCCAGAGCTCTGGAAACACCATATATTTT. Its translation: CASSRDSQSSGNTIYF.

On this clone itself: The same CDR3 also results from other DNA sequences found in this sample. V and J are TRBV7-9 and TRBJ2-3; the match to TRBD2 covers 10 bases. Trimming cost V 1 base and J 1 base; bases outside gene matches: 2. CDR1 and CDR2 (germline): SEHNR, FQNEAQ (reference sequence). The CDR3 has 16 residues. CDR3 residues: CASSLGLAGGTDTQYF. DNA of the CDR3: TGTGCCAGCAGCTTAGGGCTAGCGGGGGGCACAGATACGCAGTATTTT. The complete variable domain, with remaining parts taken from reference TRBV7-9 and TRBJ2-3, reads DTGVSQNPRHKITKRGQNVTFRCDPISEHNRLYWYRQTLGQGPEFLTYFQNEAQLEKSRLLSDRFSAERPKGSFSTLEIQRTEQGDSAMYLCASSLGLAGGTDTQYFGPGTRLTVL.

The CDR3 sequence: CASSYGRVASYEQYF. DNA for the CDR3: TGTGCCAGCAGTTACGGCAGGGTCGCTTCCTACGAGCAGTACTTC. V and J are TRBV6-5 and TRBJ2-7, with D tentatively TRBD1 (5 bases). From germline, CDR1 is MNHEY and CDR2 SVGAGI. This CDR3 contains 15 residues. V was trimmed by 2 bases and J by 1 base, leaving 12 bases between them.

This chain connects TRBV4-3 to TRBJ1-6; 10 bases match TRBD1. V gave up 4 bases and J gave up 4 bases; unmatched junction bases: 4. Germline loops: CDR1 LGHNA, CDR2 YSLEER. The CDR3 runs to 16 residues. CDR3 amino acids: CASSPGTGAYNSPLHF. Written as DNA, the CDR3 is TGCGCCAGCAGCCCCGGGACAGGGGCGTATAATTCACCCCTCCACTTT.

A few counts support this clone. This chain links TRBV28 with TRBJ1-5, with 10 nucleotides matching TRBD1. V gave up 6 bases and J gave up 4 bases; unmatched junction bases: 6. The CDR3 contains 15 residues. The germline V gene has CDR1 MDHEN and CDR2 SYDVKM. The DNA of the CDR3 is TGTGCCAGCAGCGCTCCGGGACAGGGGAATCAGCCCCAGCATTTT. The encoded protein is CASSAPGQGNQPQHF.

The chain joins TRBV5-1 to TRBJ2-1; 8 bases agree with TRBD2. This CDR3 comprises 16 residues. Trimming took 4 bases from V and 6 from J; bases not matched to a gene: 12. Germline lookup yields CDR1 SGHRS and CDR2 YFSETQ. DNA for the CDR3: TGCGCCAGCAGCCTAACGGAGCGGGGGCAATTCAATGAGCAGTTCTTC. Translating gives CASSLTERGQFNEQFF.

The rearrangement uses TRBV5-6 and TRBJ1-1, with 8 bases fitting TRBD1. With V trimmed by 0 bases and J by 0 bases, 4 bases remained unmatched. This CDR3 contains 16 residues. CDR1 and CDR2 from the germline V gene are SGHDT and YYEEEE. In DNA, the CDR3 is TGTGCCAGCAGCTTGGGTCAGGGGGCCCTGAACACTGAAGCTTTCTTT. Amino acid sequence: CASSLGQGALNTEAFF.

This clone was counted a single time. V usage is TRBV6-5 and J usage is TRBJ1-3; tentative D call: TRBD1 (6 bases). CDR3 length: 15 residues. The V end was cut by 6 bases, the J end by 4 bases, with 16 bases between. Germline V gene sequence: CDR1 MNHEY, CDR2 SVGAGI. The CDR3 nucleotides are TGTGCCAGCAGCCCAGACAGGACGTACGGAAACACCATATATTTT. It is translated as CASSPDRTYGNTIYF.

V usage is TRBV6-5 and J usage is TRBJ1-4; D is possibly TRBD1 (5 bases). Trimming removed 6 bases from V and 7 bases from J, with 18 bases in between. Germline V CDR1 and CDR2: MNHEY, SVGAGI. The CDR3 length is 15 residues. The CDR3 region has the DNA TGTGCCAGCAGACCACCGCAGGGACTCGGTGAAAAACTGTTTTTT. It translates to CASRPPQGLGEKLFF.

A single count supports this clone. This rearrangement joins TRBV14 to TRBJ1-1; no firm D call. Germline CDR1 and CDR2: SGHDN and FVKESK. This CDR3 region has 16 residues. The V and J ends lost 0 bases and 3 bases respectively, with 14 bases between them. CDR3 sequence (DNA): TGTGCCAGCAGCCAAGAGATTCGGCAGGCCTACACTGAAGCTTTCTTT. It translates to CASSQEIRQAYTEAFF.

The chain links TRBV2 to TRBJ1-3; TRBD1 agrees at 11 bases. The V segment lost 6 bases and the J segment 3 bases; nucleotides outside the gene matches: 4. The CDR3 contains 15 residues. In germline, CDR1 is SNHLY, CDR2 FYNNEI. CDR3 amino acids: CASRGTGGDGNTIYF. CDR3 sequence (DNA): TGTGCCAGCAGGGGGACAGGGGGGGATGGAAACACCATATATTTT.

This clone was observed a few times. CDR3 amino acids: CASSHGANQPQHF. In DNA form, the CDR3 reads TGTGCCAGCAGCCACGGTGCTAATCAGCCCCAGCATTTT. This chain links TRBV11-2 with TRBJ1-5; D remains unclear. The germline V gene has CDR1 SGHAT and CDR2 FQNNGV. V lost 5 bases and J lost 4, with 9 bases in between. This CDR3 has 13 residues.

V is TRBV5-1 and J is TRBJ1-6, with TRBD1 matching 9 bases. Germline loops: CDR1 SGHRS, CDR2 YFSETQ. The CDR3 runs to 18 residues. Unmatched junction bases numbered 20, after V lost 2 bases and J lost 14 bases. The CDR3 sequence is CASSFFSMDRGSPFTLHF. The CDR3 DNA follows: TGCGCCAGCAGCTTTTTCTCTATGGACAGGGGTAGCCCGTTCACCCTCCACTTT.

J is TRBJ1-4 and V is TRBV4-1; D is unclear. CDR3 size: 16 residues. V lost 1 base, J lost 8 bases, and 17 bases lay in between. Germline V CDR1 and CDR2: MGHRA, YSYEKL. The CDR3 sequence is CASSQVIELGAEKLFF. The CDR3 coding sequence is TGCGCCAGCAGCCAAGTGATAGAGTTGGGAGCAGAAAAACTGTTTTTT.

This clone was seen a single time. The chain is built from TRBV5-1 and TRBJ1-5; a possible D gene is TRBD1 (6 bases). This CDR3 has 14 amino acids. V dropped 4 bases and J dropped 6 bases, with 14 bases sitting between them. Per germline, CDR1 SGHRS and CDR2 YFSETQ. The CDR3 loop reads CASSLNGGFQPQHF. CDR3 DNA sequence: TGCGCCAGCAGCCTGAATGGGGGCTTTCAGCCCCAGCATTTT.

The chain is built from TRBV6-6 and TRBJ1-3; 8 nucleotides align to TRBD1. The CDR3 sequence is 17 residues long. Germline trimming cut 6 bases from V and 0 bases from J; bases unmatched to any gene: 10. Germline V gene sequence: CDR1 MNHNY, CDR2 SVGAGI (reference sequence). The DNA for the CDR3 is TGTGCCAGCAGCCGACAGGGGCTCCAAAGCTCTGGAAACACCATATATTTT. It translates to CASSRQGLQSSGNTIYF.

CDR3 nucleotide sequence: TGTGCCAGCACCAATTTCAGGGGGCCCCCCTCCTACGAGCAGTACTTC. Protein sequence: CASTNFRGPPSYEQYF. The J gene is TRBJ2-7, the V gene TRBV7-3; 8 nucleotides agree with TRBD1. The germline gives CDR1 SGHTA, CDR2 FQGTGA. After removal of 7 bases from V and 0 bases from J, the junction contained 11 bases not matched to a gene. The CDR3 runs to 16 residues.

The rearrangement joins TRBV10-3 to TRBJ1-5; 8 nucleotides align to TRBD1. This CDR3 comprises 13 residues. Trimming took 6 bases from V and 5 from J; bases not matched to a gene: 3. The germline gives CDR1 ENHRY, CDR2 SYGVKD. The CDR3, as DNA: TGTGCCATCAGCGCGACAGGGGATCAGCCCCAGCATTTT. Its protein product is CAISATGDQPQHF.

This chain links TRBV28 with TRBJ2-7, with D perhaps matching TRBD1 (7 bases). Trimming cost V 7 bases and J 3 bases, with 13 bases left between them. Germline lookup yields CDR1 MDHEN and CDR2 SYDVKM. This CDR3 has 13 residues. This CDR3 reads CASNQGGGYEQYV. CDR3 DNA: TGTGCCAGCAACCAGGGGGGCGGCTACGAGCAGTACGTC.